The entry below describes one T cell receptor (beta chain). What it recognizes is unknown. Additional DNA sequences in this sample encode the identical CDR3. The data were taken from a study of T cell responses to AZD1222 COVID-19 vaccine. Study findings and constraints: Without day 14 samples, only post-peak T cell repertoires were studied. Only six or seven AZD1222 recipients tested seropositive at baseline.

The germline gives CDR1 DFQATT, CDR2 SNEGSKA (reference sequence). The CDR3 has 12 amino acids. Trimming stripped 3 bases from V and 1 base from J, with 6 bases between. The method was immunoSEQ multiplex PCR; TCRdb's version includes in-frame clones alone and lacks a portion of them. Of more than 90,000 clones detected, over 75% appear once; the ten largest clones hold around 1.3%. The source was peripheral blood, collected on day 0 of AZD1222 vaccination. The sequence derives from an adult in good health. This chain links TRBV20-1 with TRBJ2-5; D remains ambiguous. The CDR3 sequence is CSASRAQETQYF. CDR3 nucleotides: TGCAGTGCTAGTAGGGCCCAAGAGACCCAGTACTTC.